This T cell receptor (beta chain) was recorded in a study of long-term antiretroviral therapy in people with HIV. Study-wide points: When set beside controls, HIV repertoires had CDR3 length ranges that were narrower. The study collected blood between about 2003 and 2017, possibly under older ART regimens. Clones that had undergone expansion before ART dominated the repertoire at all time points.

This clone has only one observation. Its antigen is as yet unknown. A v3.0 immunoSEQ assay was performed at survey level. Repertoires were generated with immunoSEQ multiplex PCR, while TCRdb's copy carries only in-frame clones and drops some. The sample includes around 21,000 clones, around nine tenths of them seen just once. In each sample, roughly 1-11 million cryopreserved PBMC were present before DNA extraction. There are 11 residues in the CDR3. Trimming left V 1 base short and J 6 bases short, with 4 bases between. CDR1 is SGHDT, CDR2 YYEEEE, per germline. This TCR was sampled from a man aged 60-69 years with HIV. This sequence joins TRBV5-6 and TRBJ1-1; unclear D gene. Sample: unsorted PBMCs, taken 2.3 years after starting antiretroviral therapy. CDR3 sequence (DNA): TGTGCCAGCAGCTTGTACTCTGAAGCTTTCTTT. It is translated as CASSLYSEAFF.